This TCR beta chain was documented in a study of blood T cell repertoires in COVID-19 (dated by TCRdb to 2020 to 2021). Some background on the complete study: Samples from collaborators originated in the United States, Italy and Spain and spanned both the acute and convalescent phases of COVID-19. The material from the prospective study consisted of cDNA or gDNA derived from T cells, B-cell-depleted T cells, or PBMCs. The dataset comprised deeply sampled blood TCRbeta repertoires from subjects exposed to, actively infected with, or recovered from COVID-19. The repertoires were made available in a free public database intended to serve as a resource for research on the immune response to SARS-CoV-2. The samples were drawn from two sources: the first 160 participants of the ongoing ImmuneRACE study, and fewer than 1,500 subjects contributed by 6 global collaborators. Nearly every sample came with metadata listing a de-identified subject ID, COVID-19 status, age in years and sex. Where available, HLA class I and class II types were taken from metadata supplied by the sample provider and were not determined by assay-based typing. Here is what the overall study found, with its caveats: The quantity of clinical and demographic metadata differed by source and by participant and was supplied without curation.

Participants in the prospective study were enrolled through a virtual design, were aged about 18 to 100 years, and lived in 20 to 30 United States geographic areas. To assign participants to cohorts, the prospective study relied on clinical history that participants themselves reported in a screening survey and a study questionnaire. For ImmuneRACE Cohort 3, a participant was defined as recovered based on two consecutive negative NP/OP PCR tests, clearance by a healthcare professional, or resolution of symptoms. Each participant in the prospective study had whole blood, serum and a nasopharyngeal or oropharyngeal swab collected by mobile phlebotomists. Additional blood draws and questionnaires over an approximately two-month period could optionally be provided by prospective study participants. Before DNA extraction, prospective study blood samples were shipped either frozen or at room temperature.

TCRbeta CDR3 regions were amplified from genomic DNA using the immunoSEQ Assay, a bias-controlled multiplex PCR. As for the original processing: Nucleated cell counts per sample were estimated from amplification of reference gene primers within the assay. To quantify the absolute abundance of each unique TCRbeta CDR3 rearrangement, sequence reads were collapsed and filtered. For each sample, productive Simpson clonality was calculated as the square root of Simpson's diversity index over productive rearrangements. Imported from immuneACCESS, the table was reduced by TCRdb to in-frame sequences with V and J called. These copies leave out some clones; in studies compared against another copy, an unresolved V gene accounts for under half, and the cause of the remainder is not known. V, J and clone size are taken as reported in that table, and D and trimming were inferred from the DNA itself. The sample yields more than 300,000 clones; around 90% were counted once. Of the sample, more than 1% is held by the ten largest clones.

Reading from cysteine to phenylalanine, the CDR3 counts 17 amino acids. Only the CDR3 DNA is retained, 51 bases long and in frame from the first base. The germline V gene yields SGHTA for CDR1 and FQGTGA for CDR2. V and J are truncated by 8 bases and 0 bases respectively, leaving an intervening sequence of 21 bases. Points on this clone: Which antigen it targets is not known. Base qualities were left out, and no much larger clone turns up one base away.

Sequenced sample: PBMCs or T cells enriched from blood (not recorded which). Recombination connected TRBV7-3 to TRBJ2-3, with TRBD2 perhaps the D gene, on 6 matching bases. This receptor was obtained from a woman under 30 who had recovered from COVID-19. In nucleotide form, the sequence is TGTGCCAGCGGTCCCGGGGGTCACGGGACGAGCACAGATACGCAGTATTTT. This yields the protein CASGPGGHGTSTDTQYF.